The present entry profiles one TCR beta chain with its context. Under the authors' procedure: As immunoSEQ supplied junction-only sequences (without quality scores), filtering differed. TCRdb's copy holds only in-frame clones and misses some; the assay was immunoSEQ multiplex PCR. V and J calls and clone size are copied from that table; D and trimming were computed from the DNA. This sample has 1 million to 1.2 million clones, with 70% to 80% found just once. The record originates from a study of shared clonotypes between healthy human individuals. About the research overall: CD4 naive cells filled three plates per donor, CD4 memory three, CD8 naive two and CD8 memory one.

The CDR3 sequence is 13 residues long. V dropped 6 bases and J dropped 4; count of bases not matched to a gene: 4. The germline gives CDR1 SGHAT, CDR2 FQNNGV. The TCR originated in a man aged 18 to 29 in good health. Some clones in this sample may be carry-over from other donors' samples. The gene calls are TRBV11-2 and TRBJ2-5, with 8 nucleotides matching TRBD1. The source material was memory CD4+ T cells from PBMCs. Subset meaning: CD45RA-negative fraction. The CDR3 nucleotides are TGTGCCAGCAGGACAGGGGCGGTAGAGACCCAGTACTTC. Translating gives CASRTGAVETQYF.